This T cell receptor (beta chain) was captured by sequencing in a study of CD8+ T cells in alopecia areata (dated by TCRdb to the late 2010s). The study in broad terms: The treated patients took part in an open-label pilot trial in which moderate-to-severe alopecia areata was treated with oral tofacitinib at 5 to 10 mg twice daily. On the human side, TCRbeta sequencing was run on scalp tissue and on sorted CD4+ and CD8+ peripheral blood T cells from healthy controls and from alopecia areata patients with either patchy or totalis/universalis disease. Tofacitinib-treated patients had biopsies at baseline and at 4 and 24 weeks of treatment, with a later scalp biopsy in several patients. Scalp clonality was compared among normal scalp (n=4), patchy alopecia areata scalp (n=8), and alopecia totalis/universalis scalp (n=8). RNA was extracted with the PAXgene miRNA kit for fixed scalp, the miRNeasy kit for PBMCs, and the RNeasy kit for mouse skin. High-throughput TCRbeta sequencing was used to examine T cell clonal expansion in alopecia areata in both the C3H/HeJ mouse model and human patients. TCRbeta CDR3 regions were amplified by immunoSEQ multiplex PCR using 35 Vbeta forward and 13 Jbeta reverse primers. Tofacitinib was given for 6 to 18 months, followed by 6 months of follow-up off drug to assess delayed response and recurrence.

Lesional scalp punch biopsies and peripheral blood were obtained from alopecia areata patients. PBMCs were separated by density centrifugation and stained for CD3, CD4 and CD8, after which CD4+ and CD8+ T cells were sorted on a FACSAria. The library was prepared using the immunoSEQ multiplex PCR assay. RNA was extracted from all samples and reverse transcribed into cDNA as template for TCR sequencing. First-strand cDNA was synthesized using SuperScript III with a 2:1 mix of oligo-dT and random hexamers. Amplification bias was assessed with a synthetic immune receptor repertoire, and residual bias was removed computationally. The paper's processing steps were these. Raw reads were preprocessed to remove errors, and CDR3 was defined by IMGT conventions from the conserved cysteine to phenylalanine. Clonality was calculated as 1 minus Shannon entropy normalized by log2 of the number of productive unique TCRs. Scalp TCRbeta sequences were cross-referenced with sorted blood CD4 and CD8 repertoires so that the CD4 or CD8 identity of scalp clones could be inferred. This is the immuneACCESS table as TCRdb keeps it, with only in-frame sequences that have V and J called. A part of the clones is gone; compared with another copy, unresolved V genes explain less than half, and the rest is unexplained. That table is the source of V, J and clone size, and D and trimming were worked out from the DNA. The sample table contains about 98,000 clones; only one count was recorded for around 44% of them. The biggest ten clones account for roughly 0.79% of the sample.

A word on this clone: Which antigen it targets is not known. The sample holds no much larger clone one base away, and base qualities are not on file.

Trimming at the junction amounts to 1 base on V and 5 bases on J, and the germline ends lie 11 bases apart. The germline V gene yields MGHRA for CDR1 and YSYEKL for CDR2. The CDR3, from cysteine to phenylalanine, totals 14 residues. The DNA shown is the 42-base CDR3, in frame from base 1. Broader findings and caveats from the paper: Compared with normal scalp, lesional scalp, particularly in alopecia totalis/universalis, had higher clonality and more expanded CD8+ clones, which suggests antigenic drive. Scalp TCR repertoire analysis is complicated because resident alphabeta T cells in normal human skin are also sequenced, whereas mouse skin is dominated by gammadelta T cells. Shared TCR sequences between patients were less evident than in mice, which may be partly attributable to HLA diversity in the patient population.

Sequenced input: CD4+ T cells sorted from blood. The V gene is TRBV4-1 and the J gene is TRBJ2-5; the D gene is possibly TRBD2, with 6 bases matching. The clonotype was recovered from a human donor with alopecia areata. The CDR3 protein sequence reads: CASSQVKGRETQYF. The nucleotides read TGCGCCAGCAGCCAAGTTAAAGGGAGGGAGACCCAGTACTTC.